The present entry profiles one T cell receptor beta chain with its context. Its specificity is not known. This record comes from a study of cytomegalovirus exposure and HLA in healthy donors. Primers included in the PCR were 60 Vbeta and 13 Jbeta primers. Profiling relied on immunoSEQ multiplex PCR, and the TCRdb table lists in-frame clones only, not all of them. The repertoire includes about 200,000 clones, 65% to 80% of them detected once, and about 1.7% sits in the top ten. General study findings and limits: Later analysis reportedly placed an Asian-associated ancestry cluster below the roughly 630-donor mean in N-insertions. Information on immune exposure was restricted to one variable (CMV serostatus). Cytomegalovirus-associated status was assigned to about 180 TCR beta chains.

The trim removed 0 bases at V and 0 bases at J, leaving 7 bases unmatched. The CDR3 length is 19 residues. Per germline, CDR1 MGHRA and CDR2 YSYEKL. Specimen: PBMCs. This receptor was identified in a man in his forties or fifties in good health and CMV-seronegative. The chain recombines TRBV4-1 with TRBJ2-4; 11 nucleotides align to TRBD2. Here the CDR3 reads CASSQDLAGGVLAKNIQYF. The CDR3 nucleotides read TGCGCCAGCAGCCAAGACCTAGCGGGAGGAGTCCTAGCCAAAAACATTCAGTACTTC.